The 25 T cell receptor beta chains listed next were all sequenced from one sample in a study of OX40 agonist ivuxolimab in advanced cancers. Assay: immunoSEQ multiplex PCR; the TCRdb copy retains only in-frame clones and omits some. This repertoire shows under 70,000 clones, 80% to 90% found once; its top ten account for around 6.5%. Source: CD4+ or CD8+ T cells sorted from blood, taken in a trial of the OX40 agonist ivuxolimab. These TCRs come from an adult with an advanced solid tumor such as melanoma, head and neck, liver or kidney cancer.

CDR3 in DNA: TGCGCCAGCAGCCAAGATCTAGGACAGAGTAGCTCCTACGAGCAGTACTTC. It specifies CASSQDLGQSSSYEQYF. The gene calls are TRBV4-1 and TRBJ2-7; possible D gene TRBD1, 6 bases. Germline V gene lookup returns CDR1 MGHRA and CDR2 YSYEKL. This CDR3 contains 17 residues. The ends were cut back, 0 bases at V and 0 bases at J, with 15 bases in the middle.

The V and J genes are TRBV7-2 and TRBJ2-1; weak D call: TRBD1 (5 bases). Trimming left V 1 base short and J 6 bases short, with 22 bases between. Germline CDR1 SGHTA, CDR2 FQGNSA. This CDR3 comprises 18 residues. CDR3 bases: TGTGCCAGCAGCTTAGAGGCCCGGCCAGGGCCCCACCTCAATGAGCAGTTCTTC. It specifies CASSLEARPGPHLNEQFF.

This sequence joins TRBV27 and TRBJ2-7; D call uncertain. The CDR3 totals 16 residues. Germline V gene lookup returns CDR1 MNHEY and CDR2 SMNVEV (reference sequence). Trimming removed 2 bases from V and 2 bases from J, with 16 bases in between. The chain's CDR3 is CASSLVGASGTYEQYF. Here the CDR3 DNA reads TGTGCCAGCAGTTTAGTAGGAGCTTCGGGTACCTACGAGCAGTACTTC.

This clone was seen a single time. Other DNA sequences in this specimen translate into the identical CDR3. This sequence joins TRBV7-9 and TRBJ1-1; no definite D call. The V gene's germline CDR1 is SEHNR and CDR2 FQNEAQ (reference sequence). V was clipped by 1 base and J by 4 bases, with 4 bases between them. This CDR3 is built from 12 residues. DNA of the CDR3: TGTGCCAGCAGCTTAGGTCTCACTGAAGCTTTCTTT. Amino acid sequence: CASSLGLTEAFF.

Comments on this clone: At the DNA level, this CDR3 is encoded by other sequences in the same sample as well. The chain couples TRBV5-4 to TRBJ1-1; D call uncertain. V was trimmed by 0 bases and J by 8 bases, leaving 5 bases between them. Germline loops: CDR1 SGHNT, CDR2 YYREEE (reference sequence). The CDR3 runs 11 residues. In DNA, the CDR3 is TGTGCCAGCAGCTTGGGGACCGAAGCTTTCTTT. Its translation: CASSLGTEAFF.

J is TRBJ2-1 and V is TRBV14; 14 positions match TRBD2. The CDR3 length is 19 residues. Looked up from germline, CDR1 is SGHDN and CDR2 is FVKESK. V gave up 4 bases and J gave up 3 bases; unmatched junction bases: 11. CDR3 nucleotides: TGTGCCAGCAGCCCTCCCTCGGGACTAGCGGGAGAAGTCTACAATGAGCAGTTCTTC. It codes for CASSPPSGLAGEVYNEQFF.

The genes are TRBV7-3 and TRBJ1-1; 8 nucleotides agree with TRBD1. The CDR3 has 12 residues. The ends lost 5 bases at V and 7 bases at J; junction bases unmatched: 3. Germline CDR1 SGHTA, CDR2 FQGTGA. DNA for the CDR3: TGTGCCAGCAGCCTCGGACAGGGTGAAGCTTTCTTT. Amino acids: CASSLGQGEAFF.

The rearrangement links TRBV27 to TRBJ1-5; D not resolved. The CDR3 has 13 amino acids. Germline loops: CDR1 MNHEY, CDR2 SMNVEV (reference sequence). V shed 2 bases and J shed 4 bases, with 6 bases lying between them. The CDR3 DNA follows: TGTGCCAGCAGTTTAATTGAAAATCAGCCCCAGCATTTT. As protein: CASSLIENQPQHF.

V and J are TRBV9 and TRBJ2-1; D not certain. The CDR3 consists of 13 residues. Trimming took off 3 bases at V and 9 bases at J, with 13 bases between the two ends. Germline assignment: CDR1 SGDLS and CDR2 YYNGEE. This CDR3 is CASSDEGVGEQFF. CDR3 bases: TGTGCCAGCAGCGACGAAGGAGTGGGTGAGCAGTTCTTC.

The V call is TRBV7-3, the J call TRBJ1-2; D might be TRBD1 (5 bases). This CDR3 has 14 residues. Trimming stripped 4 bases from V and 8 bases from J, with 17 bases between. Per the germline V gene, CDR1 is SGHTA and CDR2 is FQGTGA. The CDR3 sequence: CASSYGDGAGGYTF. In DNA form, the CDR3 reads TGTGCCAGCAGCTATGGGGACGGAGCGGGGGGCTACACCTTC.

V and J are TRBV5-5 and TRBJ1-5, with D unresolved. Trimming stripped 3 bases from V and 1 base from J, with 11 bases between. This CDR3 contains 15 residues. Germline values: CDR1 SGHKS, CDR2 YYEKEE (reference sequence). This CDR3 reads CASSCLEMSNQPQHF. As DNA, the CDR3 is TGTGCCAGCAGCTGCCTGGAGATGAGCAATCAGCCCCAGCATTTT.

CDR3 sequence reads: CASRIAGGWDEQFF. CDR3 nucleotides: TGTGCCAGCAGGATAGCGGGAGGGTGGGATGAGCAGTTCTTC. The V gene is TRBV27, the J gene TRBJ2-1; 11 bases are shared with TRBD2. J gave up 8 bases and V 6 bases, and 6 bases lay outside the gene matches. The CDR3 contains 14 residues. Germline CDR1 MNHEY, CDR2 SMNVEV (reference sequence).

The CDR3: CASSQGQRGEKLFF. The CDR3 nucleotides are TGCGCCAGCAGCCAGGGACAAAGGGGTGAAAAACTGTTTTTT. This sequence joins TRBV4-1 and TRBJ1-4, with D perhaps TRBD1 (6 bases). CDR3 size: 14 residues. V was clipped by 3 bases and J by 7 bases, with 12 bases between them. The germline V gene has CDR1 MGHRA and CDR2 YSYEKL.

The chain couples TRBV11-1 to TRBJ1-2; possibly TRBD1 for D (6 bases). This CDR3 is 15 amino acids long. Per germline, CDR1 SGHAT and CDR2 FQDESV (reference sequence). V dropped 3 bases and J dropped 4 bases, with 15 bases sitting between them. The chain's CDR3 is CASSLDRSLGYGYTF. Here the CDR3 DNA reads TGTGCCAGCAGCTTGGACAGATCTTTAGGCTATGGCTACACCTTC.

The V and J genes are TRBV29-1 and TRBJ2-2; TRBD1 agrees at 9 bases. This CDR3 comprises 14 residues. J lost 0 bases, V lost 7 bases, and 3 bases had no gene match. Germline CDR1 SQVTM, CDR2 ANQGSEA. The CDR3 is CSGRQGANTGELFF. The CDR3 region has the DNA TGCAGCGGCCGACAGGGGGCGAACACCGGGGAGCTGTTTTTT.

The genes are TRBV6-1 and TRBJ2-7; D is perhaps TRBD1 (6 bases). Germline V gives CDR1 MNHNS, CDR2 SASEGT. The CDR3 has 13 residues. V was trimmed by 3 bases and J by 2 bases, leaving 8 bases between them. This CDR3 is CASSEDRPYEQYF. CDR3 sequence (DNA): TGTGCCAGCAGTGAGGACAGACCCTACGAGCAGTACTTC.

The chain's CDR3 is CASSGTRLNTGELFF. The CDR3, as DNA: TGTGCCAGCAGCGGTACGCGATTGAACACCGGGGAGCTGTTTTTT. V is TRBV9 and J is TRBJ2-2; D unclear. Germline CDR1 and CDR2: SGDLS and YYNGEE. The CDR3 runs 15 residues. The V and J ends lost 3 bases and 1 base respectively, with 10 bases between them.

In nucleotides, the CDR3 is TGTGCCAGCAGCTCATCTCTACAAGAGACCCAGTACTTC. It specifies CASSSSLQETQYF. This chain connects TRBV7-9 to TRBJ2-5; D not resolved. The CDR3 length is 13 residues. CDR1 is SEHNR and CDR2 is FQNEAQ in the germline V gene (reference sequence). V dropped 4 bases and J dropped 2 bases, with 8 bases sitting between them.

The chain has TRBV9 and TRBJ2-7, with no clear D. Germline assignment: CDR1 SGDLS and CDR2 YYNGEE. The CDR3 sequence is 15 residues long. Trimming cost V 5 bases and J 4 bases, with 19 bases left between them. CDR3 sequence reads: CASSPGPGPDYEQYF. CDR3 DNA sequence: TGTGCCAGCAGTCCCGGGCCGGGCCCAGATTACGAGCAGTACTTC.

This chain connects TRBV4-1 to TRBJ1-2; 7 bases line up with TRBD1. The ends lost 5 bases at V and 0 bases at J; junction bases unmatched: 9. Germline CDR1 MGHRA, CDR2 YSYEKL. The CDR3 extends over 16 amino acids. CDR3 in amino acids: CASSYPGDSTNYGYTF. The CDR3 DNA sequence: TGCGCCAGCAGCTATCCAGGGGACAGCACTAACTATGGCTACACCTTC.

The rearrangement uses TRBV6-1 and TRBJ2-7; 8 nucleotides align to TRBD1. This CDR3 spans 15 amino acids. V was pared by 5 bases and J by 7 bases, with 13 bases of the junction left unmatched. CDR1 and CDR2 from the germline V gene are MNHNS and SASEGT. This chain's CDR3 is CASSPYSGQGREQYF. Here the CDR3 DNA reads TGTGCCAGCAGTCCCTACTCCGGACAGGGTCGAGAGCAGTACTTC.

V is TRBV9 and J is TRBJ1-2; 12 positions match TRBD1. V gave up 0 bases and J gave up 0 bases; unmatched junction bases: 9. This CDR3 comprises 19 residues. CDR1 is SGDLS, CDR2 YYNGEE, per germline. In nucleotides, the CDR3 is TGTGCCAGCAGCGTAGATGGGACAGGGGGCCCAAGTCCTAACTATGGCTACACCTTC. This gives the protein CASSVDGTGGPSPNYGYTF.

The chain employs TRBV27 and TRBJ2-7, with 11 positions matching TRBD2. Germline CDR1 and CDR2: MNHEY and SMNVEV (reference sequence). The CDR3 consists of 17 residues. Trimming removed 0 bases from V and 7 bases from J; junction bases left unmatched: 11. CDR3 in DNA: TGTGCCAGCAGTTTATCATCGGGACTAGCGGTACGAGGGGAGCAGTACTTC. This encodes CASSLSSGLAVRGEQYF.

V usage is TRBV5-1 and J usage is TRBJ1-1; 9 positions match TRBD1. The length of the CDR3 is 16 residues. Germline CDR1 SGHRS, CDR2 YFSETQ. The trim removed 4 bases at V and 0 bases at J, leaving 7 bases unmatched. The CDR3: CASSVGQGGLNTEAFF. The CDR3 DNA sequence: TGCGCCAGCAGCGTGGGACAGGGAGGGCTGAACACTGAAGCTTTCTTT.

This clone was seen more than once but under ten times. CDR3 loop: CASSLQEYTEAFF. The CDR3 nucleotides read TGTGCCAGCAGTTTACAGGAGTACACTGAAGCTTTCTTT. The chain employs TRBV25-1 and TRBJ1-1; D may be TRBD1 (5 bases). V gave up 5 bases and J gave up 3 bases, with 10 bases separating them. Germline V gene lookup returns CDR1 MGHDK and CDR2 SYGVNS. The CDR3 consists of 13 residues. Drawing the rest from reference TRBV25-1 and TRBJ1-1, the complete variable domain is EADIYQTPRYLVIGTGKKITLECSQTMGHDKMYWYQQDPGMELHLIHYSYGVNSTEKGDLSSESTVSRIRTEHFPLTLESARPSHTSQYLCASSLQEYTEAFFGQGTRLTVV.